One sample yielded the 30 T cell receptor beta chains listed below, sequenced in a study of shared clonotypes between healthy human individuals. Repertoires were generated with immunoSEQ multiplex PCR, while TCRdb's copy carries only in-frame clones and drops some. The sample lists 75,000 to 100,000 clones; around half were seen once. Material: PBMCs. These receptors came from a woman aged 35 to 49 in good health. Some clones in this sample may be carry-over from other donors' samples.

CDR3 protein: CASSLWTGYSNQPQHF. CDR3 in DNA: TGTGCCAGCAGTTTATGGACAGGGTATAGCAATCAGCCCCAGCATTTT. This chain connects TRBV28 to TRBJ1-5, with 7 bases fitting TRBD1. This CDR3 region has 16 residues. After removal of 0 bases from V and 0 bases from J, the junction contained 2 bases not matched to a gene. Germline assignment: CDR1 MDHEN and CDR2 SYDVKM.

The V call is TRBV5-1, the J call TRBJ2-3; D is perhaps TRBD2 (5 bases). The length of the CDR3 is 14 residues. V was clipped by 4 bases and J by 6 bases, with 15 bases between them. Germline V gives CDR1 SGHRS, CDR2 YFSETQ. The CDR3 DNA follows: TGCGCCAGCAGCGGACTCGCCGCTTGGGATACGCAGTATTTT. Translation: CASSGLAAWDTQYF.

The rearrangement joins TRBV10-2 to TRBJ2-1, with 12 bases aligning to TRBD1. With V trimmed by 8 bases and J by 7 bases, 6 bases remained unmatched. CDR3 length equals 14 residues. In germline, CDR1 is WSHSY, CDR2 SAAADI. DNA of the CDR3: TGCGCCAGCTCCGGGACAGGGGGCAAAAATGAGCAGTTCTTC. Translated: CASSGTGGKNEQFF.

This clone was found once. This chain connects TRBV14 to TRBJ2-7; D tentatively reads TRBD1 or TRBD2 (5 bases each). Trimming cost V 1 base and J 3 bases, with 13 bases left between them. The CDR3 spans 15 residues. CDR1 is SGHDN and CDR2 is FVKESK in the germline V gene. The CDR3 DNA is TGTGCCAGCAGCCAAGGAGGGGTGGGGTACTACGAGCAGTACTTC. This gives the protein CASSQGGVGYYEQYF.

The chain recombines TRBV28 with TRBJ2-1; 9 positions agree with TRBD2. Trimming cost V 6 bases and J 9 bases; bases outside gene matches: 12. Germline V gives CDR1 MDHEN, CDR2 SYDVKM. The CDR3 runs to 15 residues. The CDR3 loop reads CASRLAGLEGGEQFF. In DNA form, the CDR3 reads TGTGCCAGCAGGCTAGCGGGATTAGAGGGAGGTGAGCAGTTCTTC.

Written as DNA, the CDR3 is TGTGCCAGCAGCTTGACGGGAGTGAACACCGGGGAGCTGTTTTTT. Translated: CASSLTGVNTGELFF. This sequence joins TRBV5-6 and TRBJ2-2, with a weak D call TRBD2 (6 bases). Germline loops: CDR1 SGHDT, CDR2 YYEEEE. This CDR3 region has 15 residues. The V end lost 1 base, the J end lost 1 base, and 8 bases lay between the germline ends.

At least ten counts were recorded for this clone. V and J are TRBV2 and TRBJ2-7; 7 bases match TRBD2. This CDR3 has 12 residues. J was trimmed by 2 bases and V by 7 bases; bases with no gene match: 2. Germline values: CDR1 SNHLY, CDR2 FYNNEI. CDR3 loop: CASKRETYEQYF. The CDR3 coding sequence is TGTGCCAGCAAGCGGGAAACCTACGAGCAGTACTTC.

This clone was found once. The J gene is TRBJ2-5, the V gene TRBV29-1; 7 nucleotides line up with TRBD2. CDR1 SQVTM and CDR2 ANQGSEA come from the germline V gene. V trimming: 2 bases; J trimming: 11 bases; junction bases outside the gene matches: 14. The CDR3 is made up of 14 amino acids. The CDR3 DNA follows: TGCAGCGTTGAAAAGGAGGGACTCCGGGGGGAGCAGTACTTC. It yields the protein CSVEKEGLRGEQYF.

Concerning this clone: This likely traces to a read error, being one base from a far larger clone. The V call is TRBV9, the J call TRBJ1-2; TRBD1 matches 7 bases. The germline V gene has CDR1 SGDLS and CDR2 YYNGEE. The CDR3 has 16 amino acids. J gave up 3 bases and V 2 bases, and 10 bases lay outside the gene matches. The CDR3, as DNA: TGTGCCAGCAGCGTGCGGGACAGCGACGGGGACTATGGCTACACCTTC. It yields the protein CASSVRDSDGDYGYTF.

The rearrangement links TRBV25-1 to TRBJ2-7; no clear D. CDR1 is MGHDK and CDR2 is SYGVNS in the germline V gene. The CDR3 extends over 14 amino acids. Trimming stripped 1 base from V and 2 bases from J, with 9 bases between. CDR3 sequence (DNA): TGTGCCAGCAGTGAATTAGACAAGACCTACGAGCAGTACTTC. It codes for CASSELDKTYEQYF.

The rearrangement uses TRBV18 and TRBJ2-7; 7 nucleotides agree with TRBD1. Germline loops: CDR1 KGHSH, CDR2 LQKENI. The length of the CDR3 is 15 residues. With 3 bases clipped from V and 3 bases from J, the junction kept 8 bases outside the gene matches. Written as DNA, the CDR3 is TGTGCCAGCTCACCTATAGGGGACAGCCTCTACGAGCAGTACTTC. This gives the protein CASSPIGDSLYEQYF. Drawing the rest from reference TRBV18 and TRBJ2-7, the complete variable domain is NAGVMQNPRHLVRRRGQEARLRCSPMKGHSHVYWYRQLPEEGLKFMVYLQKENIIDESGMPKERFSAEFPKEGPSILRIQQVVRGDSAAYFCASSPIGDSLYEQYFGPGTRLTVT.

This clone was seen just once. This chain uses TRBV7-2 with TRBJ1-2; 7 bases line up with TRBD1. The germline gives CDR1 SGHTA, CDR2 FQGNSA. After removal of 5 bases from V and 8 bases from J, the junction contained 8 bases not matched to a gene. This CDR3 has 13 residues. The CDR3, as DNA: TGTGCCAGCAGCGTTTCCTTACAGGGGGGCTACACCTTC. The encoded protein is CASSVSLQGGYTF.

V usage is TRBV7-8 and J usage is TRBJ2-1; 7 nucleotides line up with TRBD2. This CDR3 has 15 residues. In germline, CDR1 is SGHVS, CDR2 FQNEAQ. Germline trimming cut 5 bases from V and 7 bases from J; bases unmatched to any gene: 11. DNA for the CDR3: TGTGCCAGCAGCCCTCCCGGGGGGACGGGGAATGAGCAGTTCTTC. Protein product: CASSPPGGTGNEQFF.

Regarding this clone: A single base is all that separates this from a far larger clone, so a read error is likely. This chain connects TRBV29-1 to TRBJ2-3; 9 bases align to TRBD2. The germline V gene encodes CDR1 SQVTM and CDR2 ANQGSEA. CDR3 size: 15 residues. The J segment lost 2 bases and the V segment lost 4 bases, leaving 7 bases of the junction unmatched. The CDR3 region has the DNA TGCAGCGTTGGTTTAGCGGGAGAGACCACAGATACGCAGTATTTT. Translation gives CSVGLAGETTDTQYF.

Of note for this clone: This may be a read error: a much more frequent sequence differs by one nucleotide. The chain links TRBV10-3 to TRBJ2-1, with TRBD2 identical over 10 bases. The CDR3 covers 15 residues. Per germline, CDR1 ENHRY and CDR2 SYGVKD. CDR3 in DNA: TGTGCCATCAGCCTCGGACTAGCGGACTACAATGGGCAGTTCTTC. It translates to CAISLGLADYNGQFF.

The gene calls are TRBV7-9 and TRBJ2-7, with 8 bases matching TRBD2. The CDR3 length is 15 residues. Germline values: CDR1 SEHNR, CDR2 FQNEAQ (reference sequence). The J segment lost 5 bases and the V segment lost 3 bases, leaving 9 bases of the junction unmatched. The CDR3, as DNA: TGTGCCAGCAGCTTTCAGACCGGGACTAGGAACGAGCAGTACTTC. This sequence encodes CASSFQTGTRNEQYF.

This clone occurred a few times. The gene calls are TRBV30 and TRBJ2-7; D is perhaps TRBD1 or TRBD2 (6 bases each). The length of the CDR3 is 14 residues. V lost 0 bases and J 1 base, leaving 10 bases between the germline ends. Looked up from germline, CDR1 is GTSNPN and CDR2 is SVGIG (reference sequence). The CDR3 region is CAWSVGGGSYEQYF. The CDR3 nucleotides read TGTGCCTGGAGTGTTGGAGGGGGATCCTACGAGCAGTACTTC.

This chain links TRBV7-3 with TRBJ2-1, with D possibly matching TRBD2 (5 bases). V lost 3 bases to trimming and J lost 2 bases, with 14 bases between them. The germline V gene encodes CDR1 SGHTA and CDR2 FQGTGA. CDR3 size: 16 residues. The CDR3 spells CASSLRAAATYNEQFF. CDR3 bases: TGTGCCAGCAGCTTGAGGGCGGCGGCAACCTACAATGAGCAGTTCTTC. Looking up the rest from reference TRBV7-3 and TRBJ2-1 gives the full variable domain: GAGVSQTPSNKVTEKGKYVELRCDPISGHTALYWYRQSLGQGPEFLIYFQGTGAADDSGLPNDRFFAVRPEGSVSTLKIQRTERGDSAVYLCASSLRAAATYNEQFFGPGTRLTVL.

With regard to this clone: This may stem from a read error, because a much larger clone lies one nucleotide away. This chain's CDR3 is CASSLNFLAGGPSSYNEQFF. The CDR3 region has the DNA TGTGCCAGCAGCTTGAATTTCTTGGCGGGAGGACCTAGCTCCTACAATGAGCAGTTCTTC. The V call is TRBV5-4, the J call TRBJ2-1; 8 nucleotides align to TRBD2. J was trimmed by 0 bases and V by 1 base; bases with no gene match: 15. The CDR3 contains 20 residues. Germline CDR1 and CDR2: SGHNT and YYREEE (reference sequence). The whole variable domain, remainder taken from reference TRBV5-4 and TRBJ2-1, is ETGVTQSPTHLIKTRGQQVTLRCSSQSGHNTVSWYQQALGQGPQFIFQYYREEENGRGNFPPRFSGLQFPNYSSELNVNALELDDSALYLCASSLNFLAGGPSSYNEQFFGPGTRLTVL.

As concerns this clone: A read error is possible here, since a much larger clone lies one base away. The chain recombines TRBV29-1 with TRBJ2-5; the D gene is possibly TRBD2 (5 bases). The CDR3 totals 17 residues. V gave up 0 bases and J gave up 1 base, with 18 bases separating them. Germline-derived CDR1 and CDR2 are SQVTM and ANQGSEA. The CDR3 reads CSVEDRSRVNLQETQYF. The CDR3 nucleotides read TGCAGCGTTGAAGATCGCTCGCGGGTGAATCTCCAAGAGACCCAGTACTTC.

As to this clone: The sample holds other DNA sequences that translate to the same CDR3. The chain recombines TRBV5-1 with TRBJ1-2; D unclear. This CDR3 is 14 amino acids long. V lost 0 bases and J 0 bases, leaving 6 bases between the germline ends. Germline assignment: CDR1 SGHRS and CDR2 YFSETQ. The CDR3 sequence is CASSLETPNYGYTF. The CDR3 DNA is TGCGCCAGCAGCTTGGAGACACCTAACTATGGCTACACCTTC.

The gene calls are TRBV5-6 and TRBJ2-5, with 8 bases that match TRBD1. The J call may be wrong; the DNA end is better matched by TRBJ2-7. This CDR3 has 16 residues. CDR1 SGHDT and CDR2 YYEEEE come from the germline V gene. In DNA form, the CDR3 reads TGTGCCAGCAGCTTGGCTGGACAGGGTTTTGGATACGAGCAGTACTTC. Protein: CASSLAGQGFGYEQYF.

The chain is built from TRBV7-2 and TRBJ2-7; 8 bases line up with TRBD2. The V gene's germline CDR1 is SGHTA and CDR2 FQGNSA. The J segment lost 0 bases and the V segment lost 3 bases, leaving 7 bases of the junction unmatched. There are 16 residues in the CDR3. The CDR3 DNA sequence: TGTGCCAGCAGCTTGCGGGGGGCTCGAAGCTCCTACGAGCAGTACTTC. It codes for CASSLRGARSSYEQYF.

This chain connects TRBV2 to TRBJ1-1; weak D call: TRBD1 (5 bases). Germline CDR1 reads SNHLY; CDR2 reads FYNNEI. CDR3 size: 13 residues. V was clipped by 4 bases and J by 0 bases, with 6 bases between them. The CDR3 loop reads CASSGGVNTEAFF. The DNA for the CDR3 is TGTGCCAGCAGTGGGGGGGTGAACACTGAAGCTTTCTTT. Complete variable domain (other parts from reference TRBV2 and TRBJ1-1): EPEVTQTPSHQVTQMGQEVILRCVPISNHLYFYWYRQILGQKVEFLVSFYNNEISEKSEIFDDQFSVERPDGSNFTLKIRSTKLEDSAMYFCASSGGVNTEAFFGQGTRLTVV.

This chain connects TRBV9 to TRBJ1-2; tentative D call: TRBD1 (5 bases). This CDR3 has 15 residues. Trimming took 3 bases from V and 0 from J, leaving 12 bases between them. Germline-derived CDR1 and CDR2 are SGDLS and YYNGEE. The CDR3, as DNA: TGTGCCAGCAGCGGGGCAGGGATAGCTAACTATGGCTACACCTTC. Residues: CASSGAGIANYGYTF. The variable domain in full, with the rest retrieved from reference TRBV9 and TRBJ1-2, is DSGVTQTPKHLITATGQRVTLRCSPRSGDLSVYWYQQSLDQGLQFLIQYYNGEERAKGNILERFSAQQFPDLHSELNLSSLELGDSALYFCASSGAGIANYGYTFGSGTRLTVV.

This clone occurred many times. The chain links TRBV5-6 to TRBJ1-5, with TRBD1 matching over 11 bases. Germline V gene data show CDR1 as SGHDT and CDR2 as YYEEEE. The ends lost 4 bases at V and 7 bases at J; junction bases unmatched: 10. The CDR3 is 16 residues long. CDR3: CASSSRTGGLGQPQHF. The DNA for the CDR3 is TGTGCCAGCAGCAGCCGGACAGGGGGCTTGGGCCAGCCCCAGCATTTT.

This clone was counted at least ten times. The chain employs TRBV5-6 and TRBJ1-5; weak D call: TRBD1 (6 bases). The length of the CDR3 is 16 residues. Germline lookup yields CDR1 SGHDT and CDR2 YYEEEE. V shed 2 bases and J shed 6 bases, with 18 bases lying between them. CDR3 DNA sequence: TGTGCCAGCAGCTTCACCGGCGCAGGGGTTATTCAGCCCCAGCATTTT. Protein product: CASSFTGAGVIQPQHF.

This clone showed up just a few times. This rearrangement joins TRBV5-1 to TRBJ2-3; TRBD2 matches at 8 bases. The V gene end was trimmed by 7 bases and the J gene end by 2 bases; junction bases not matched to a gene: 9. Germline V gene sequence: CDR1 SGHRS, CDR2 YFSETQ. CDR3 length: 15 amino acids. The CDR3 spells CASSTSGGPTDTQYF. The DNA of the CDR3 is TGCGCCAGCTCGACTTCGGGAGGGCCCACAGATACGCAGTATTTT.

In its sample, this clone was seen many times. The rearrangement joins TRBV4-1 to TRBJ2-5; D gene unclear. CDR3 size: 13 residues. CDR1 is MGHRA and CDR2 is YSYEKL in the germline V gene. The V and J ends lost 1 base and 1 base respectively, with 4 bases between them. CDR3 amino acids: CASSQGLQETQYF. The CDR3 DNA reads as TGCGCCAGCAGCCAAGGACTCCAAGAGACCCAGTACTTC.

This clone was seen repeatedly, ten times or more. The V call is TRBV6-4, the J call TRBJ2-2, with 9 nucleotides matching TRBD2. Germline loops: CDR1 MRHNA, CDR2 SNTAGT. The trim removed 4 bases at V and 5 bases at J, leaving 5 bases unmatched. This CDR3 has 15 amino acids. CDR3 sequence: CASSVAGEGTGELFF. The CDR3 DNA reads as TGTGCCAGCAGTGTAGCGGGAGAGGGAACCGGGGAGCTGTTTTTT.